Below are 5 T cell receptor beta chains sequenced from a single sample in a study of CD8+CD57+ T cells in acquired aplastic anemia. Whoever was chosen for sequencing had shown CD8+CD57+ cell expansion by flow cytometry. The study profiled TCR beta VDJ and CDR3 using genomic DNA as template. One entry per CDR3 protein results from TCRdb running MiXCR on the reads. The sample has around 200,000 distinct CDR3 sequences, nearly 50% seen once. The sequencing sample was made of sorted CD4+, CD8+, or CD8+CD57+ T cells (not recorded which) from PBMCs. These receptors were collected from a human donor with aplastic anemia.

This clonotype was counted many times. The V call is TRBV5-1, the J call TRBJ1-2; D call uncertain. V was trimmed by 0 bases and J by 8 bases, leaving 11 bases between them. The CDR3 totals 13 residues. Germline loops: CDR1 SGHRS, CDR2 YFSETQ. This CDR3 is CASSLEPNGGYTF. Written as DNA, the CDR3 is TGCGCCAGCAGCTTGGAGCCAAATGGCGGCTACACCTTC.

As for this clonotype: A junction end diverges from the germline sequence, so it may reflect a read error. The chain combines TRBV19 with TRBJ2-1; D is unclear. Germline loops: CDR1 LNHDA, CDR2 SQIVND (reference sequence). The CDR3 extends over 15 amino acids. The CDR3 coding sequence is TGTGCCAGTAGTATAGGGACCGCATCCTACGATGAGCAGTTCTTC. Its translation: CASSIGTASYDEQFF.

The J gene is TRBJ1-6, the V gene TRBV12-3 or TRBV12-4; 12 bases match TRBD1. Germline trimming cut 5 bases from V and 10 bases from J; bases unmatched to any gene: 9. This CDR3 spans 16 amino acids. CDR3 sequence reads: CASSPGTGGLGSPLHF. Written as DNA, the CDR3 is TGTGCCAGCAGTCCCGGGACAGGGGGCTTAGGATCACCCCTCCACTTT.

The chain has TRBV9 and TRBJ2-3; D gene unclear. The V gene lost 4 bases and the J gene lost 6 bases, with 9 bases spanning the gap. The CDR3 is 12 amino acids. The germline CDR1 and CDR2 sequences are SGDLS and YYNGEE. CDR3 residues: CASSLARDTQYF. The CDR3 coding sequence is TGTGCCAGCAGCTTGGCCAGGGATACGCAGTATTTT.

This clonotype was seen a few times. The V and J genes are TRBV6-5 and TRBJ2-6; D gene uncertain. The germline V gene has CDR1 MNHEY and CDR2 SVGAGI. CDR3 size: 14 residues. Trimming left V 5 bases short and J 1 base short, with 6 bases between. The CDR3 region is CASSRRSGANVLTF. CDR3 nucleotides: TGTGCCAGCAGTCGTCGTTCTGGGGCCAACGTCCTGACTTTC.